A single sample gave rise to the 9 T cell receptor beta chains below, sequenced in a study of beta chain features in type 1 diabetes. TCRB transcripts that were expressed got sequenced, as all of the isolated RNA had been reverse transcribed. Here immunoSEQ multiplex PCR was the method, and the copy in TCRdb shows in-frame clones only, minus some. The sample contains some 400,000 clones, around 16% of which appear only once. The sequencing sample was made of naive CD4+ T cells from blood. Receptors originate from a woman aged 18-30 years in good health.

This clone has more than one count but fewer than ten. The gene calls are TRBV6-5 and TRBJ2-2, with 7 bases that match TRBD2. This CDR3 has 13 residues. The germline V gene has CDR1 MNHEY and CDR2 SVGAGI. The J segment lost 6 bases and the V segment lost 5 bases, leaving 3 bases of the junction unmatched. Written as DNA, the CDR3 is TGTGCCAGCAGTCTCCGGGGGGCCGGGGAGCTGTTTTTT. This codes for CASSLRGAGELFF.

This chain links TRBV30 with TRBJ2-2, with D maybe TRBD1 (6 bases). CDR3 length: 16 amino acids. CDR1 and CDR2 (germline): GTSNPN, SVGIG (reference sequence). V was cut by 1 base and J by 7 bases, with 19 bases left in between. The CDR3 nucleotides read TGTGCCTGGAGTGCTCAGGGGCCAGCCCTCGGCGGGGAGCTGTTTTTT. Translating it yields CAWSAQGPALGGELFF.

V is TRBV7-9 and J is TRBJ2-2; unclear D gene. CDR1 SEHNR and CDR2 FQNEAQ come from the germline V gene (reference sequence). The CDR3 sequence is 13 residues long. The V end was cut by 5 bases, the J end by 4 bases, with 8 bases between. The CDR3 loop is CASSTRGTGELFF. As DNA, the CDR3 is TGTGCCAGCAGCACCCGAGGCACCGGGGAGCTGTTTTTT.

This clone was recorded a few times. J is TRBJ1-1 and V is TRBV30; D possibly corresponds to TRBD1 (6 bases). Trimming pared 3 bases from V and 1 base from J, leaving 9 bases between. The CDR3 is 13 residues long. Germline V CDR1 and CDR2: GTSNPN, SVGIG (reference sequence). CDR3 coding DNA: TGTGCCTGGAGGAGGGACACGAACACTGAAGCTTTCTTT. Its protein is CAWRRDTNTEAFF.

This rearrangement joins TRBV7-2 to TRBJ2-2; 8 bases are shared with TRBD1. CDR1 and CDR2 from the germline V gene are SGHTA and FQGNSA. After removal of 5 bases from V and 7 bases from J, the junction contained 6 bases not matched to a gene. This CDR3 contains 14 residues. The CDR3 DNA is TGTGCCAGCAGCCCGGACAGGGTGGGCGGGGAGCTGTTTTTT. Amino acid sequence: CASSPDRVGGELFF.

This clone was found a few times. This chain links TRBV9 with TRBJ2-7; 12 positions agree with TRBD2. Germline assignment: CDR1 SGDLS and CDR2 YYNGEE. V shed 5 bases and J 1 base; nucleotides not matched to a gene: 4. The CDR3 runs 15 residues. The CDR3 DNA reads TGTGCCAGCAGTTACGGACTAGCGGGGTCCTACGAGCAGTACTTC. Its protein product is CASSYGLAGSYEQYF.

This clone has a handful of counts. The V call is TRBV15, the J call TRBJ2-4; D uncertain. The CDR3 spans 13 residues. The germline V gene has CDR1 LNHNV and CDR2 YYDKDF (reference sequence). V was trimmed by 8 bases and J by 0 bases, leaving 8 bases between them. The CDR3 reads CATGAGAKNIQYF. CDR3 nucleotides: TGTGCCACCGGAGCCGGAGCCAAAAACATTCAGTACTTC. Complete variable domain (other parts from reference TRBV15 and TRBJ2-4): DAMVIQNPRYQVTQFGKPVTLSCSQTLNHNVMYWYQQKSSQAPKLLFHYYDKDFNNEADTPDNFQSRRPNTSFCFLDIRSPGLGDTAMYLCATGAGAKNIQYFGAGTRLSVL.

The chain has TRBV30 and TRBJ1-1; D remains ambiguous. Trimming took 2 bases from V and 1 from J, leaving 8 bases between them. CDR3 length: 13 amino acids. Germline CDR1 reads GTSNPN; CDR2 reads SVGIG (reference sequence). This CDR3 reads CAWSPSQNTEAFF. DNA for the CDR3: TGTGCCTGGAGTCCCTCACAGAACACTGAAGCTTTCTTT.

This chain uses TRBV6-1 with TRBJ2-3; 8 bases agree with TRBD2. The CDR3 is made up of 15 amino acids. CDR1 is MNHNS, CDR2 SASEGT, per germline. J lost 3 bases, V lost 3 bases, and 5 bases had no gene match. CDR3 DNA: TGTGCCAGCAGTGACTTAGCGGGGCGGACAGATACGCAGTATTTT. Its protein is CASSDLAGRTDTQYF.